The 17 T cell receptor beta chains listed next were all sequenced from one sample in a study of cytomegalovirus exposure and HLA in healthy donors (dated by TCRdb to about 2017). Receptor amplification or capture employed the immunoSEQ multiplex PCR assay. For the multiplex PCR, a mixture combining 60 forward primers for TCR Vbeta segments and 13 reverse primers for TCR Jbeta segments was used. Entries here come from immuneACCESS through TCRdb and include only in-frame sequences with V and J called. Some clones fail to appear in such tables; in the studies checked, an unresolved V gene covers under half of the shortfall, and the cause of the remainder is unknown. This sample holds roughly 110,000 clones; over 60% were observed only once. About 6% of the sample goes to the ten largest clones. Specimen: PBMCs. These receptors were obtained from a woman aged 45-65 years in good health and CMV-seropositive.

In its sample, this clone was seen a few times. The chain has TRBV2 and TRBJ1-2, with a weak D call TRBD1 (5 bases). V gave up 3 bases and J gave up 8 bases, with 13 bases separating them. The CDR3 has 13 amino acids. CDR1 and CDR2 (germline): SNHLY, FYNNEI. CDR3 sequence (DNA): TGTGCCAGCAGTGACGACAGCTCCGCGGGCTACACCTTC. Protein product: CASSDDSSAGYTF. The whole variable domain, remainder taken from reference TRBV2 and TRBJ1-2, is EPEVTQTPSHQVTQMGQEVILRCVPISNHLYFYWYRQILGQKVEFLVSFYNNEISEKSEIFDDQFSVERPDGSNFTLKIRSTKLEDSAMYFCASSDDSSAGYTFGSGTRLTVV.

The chain joins TRBV30 to TRBJ2-2, with 10 bases aligning to TRBD2. The CDR3 runs 15 residues. From germline, CDR1 is GTSNPN and CDR2 SVGIG (reference sequence). V trimming: 1 base; J trimming: 4 bases; junction bases outside the gene matches: 3. CDR3 in amino acids: CAWSEAGGFTGELFF. DNA of the CDR3: TGTGCCTGGAGTGAAGCGGGGGGGTTCACCGGGGAGCTGTTTTTT.

This clone was observed once. This sequence joins TRBV5-1 and TRBJ2-1, with 9 bases lining up with TRBD1. The germline gives CDR1 SGHRS, CDR2 YFSETQ. There are 17 residues in the CDR3. The V and J ends lost 0 bases and 2 bases, in that order; junction bases with no gene match: 6. CDR3 DNA sequence: TGCGCCAGCAGCTTGGCCAACAGGGGGCACACCTACAATGAGCAGTTCTTC. Its translation: CASSLANRGHTYNEQFF.

The chain is built from TRBV11-1 and TRBJ1-1, with a possible D match to TRBD1 (6 bases). The V end was cut by 1 base, the J end by 0 bases, with 12 bases between. This CDR3 spans 16 amino acids. Germline-derived CDR1 and CDR2 are SGHAT and FQDESV (reference sequence). The CDR3 reads CASSLVFQGMNTEAFF. The CDR3 DNA reads TGTGCCAGCAGCTTAGTATTTCAGGGGATGAACACTGAAGCTTTCTTT.

V and J are TRBV2 and TRBJ1-1; tentatively, D is TRBD1 (5 bases). V lost 3 bases to trimming and J lost 1 base, with 12 bases between them. CDR3 length: 15 residues. Germline lookup yields CDR1 SNHLY and CDR2 FYNNEI. The CDR3 coding sequence is TGTGCCAGCAGTGACGGGGGGACGGGGAACACTGAAGCTTTCTTT. Translation gives CASSDGGTGNTEAFF.

The gene calls are TRBV5-1 and TRBJ2-5; TRBD1 matches 8 bases. Looked up from germline, CDR1 is SGHRS and CDR2 is YFSETQ. The CDR3 consists of 14 residues. V gave up 4 bases and J gave up 6 bases; unmatched junction bases: 8. Here the CDR3 DNA reads TGCGCCAGCAGCCTCCGGACAGGGCGGCAGACCCAGTACTTC. Its protein product is CASSLRTGRQTQYF.

This clone has just a few counts. The chain joins TRBV27 to TRBJ1-6; possibly TRBD1 for D (6 bases). The CDR3 loop spans 18 amino acids. Germline CDR1 reads MNHEY; CDR2 reads SMNVEV (reference sequence). The ends were cut back, 5 bases at V and 5 bases at J, with 22 bases in the middle. The CDR3 sequence: CASSPRGGLRANNSPLHF. The CDR3 DNA sequence: TGTGCCAGCAGTCCTCGAGGGGGATTGAGGGCAAATAATTCACCCCTCCACTTT.

This chain uses TRBV7-2 with TRBJ1-5, with D perhaps matching TRBD1 (6 bases). With 3 bases removed from V and 7 bases from J, the gap between germline ends came to 13 bases. The CDR3 is 14 residues long. The V gene's germline CDR1 is SGHTA and CDR2 FQGNSA. The CDR3 spells CASSFGIQGQPQHF. In nucleotides, the CDR3 is TGTGCCAGCAGCTTTGGGATACAGGGCCAGCCCCAGCATTTT. Based on the CDR3 plus reference TRBV7-2 and TRBJ1-5, the full variable domain is GAGVSQSPSNKVTEKGKDVELRCDPISGHTALYWYRQSLGQGLEFLIYFQGNSAPDKSGLPSDRFSAERTGGSVSTLTIQRTQQEDSAVYLCASSFGIQGQPQHFGDGTRLSIL.

The chain carries TRBV5-6 and TRBJ2-2; a weak D match, TRBD1 (6 bases). CDR1 and CDR2 (germline): SGHDT, YYEEEE. This CDR3 has 15 residues. V shed 1 base and J shed 3 bases, with 10 bases lying between them. The CDR3 region is CASSLQGTDTGELFF. The DNA for the CDR3 is TGTGCCAGCAGCTTGCAGGGGACGGACACCGGGGAGCTGTTTTTT.

The chain recombines TRBV5-6 with TRBJ1-3, with D maybe TRBD1 (5 bases). The germline V and J ends were trimmed by 10 bases and 0 bases, with 11 bases remaining between them. CDR3 length: 13 amino acids. From germline, CDR1 is SGHDT and CDR2 YYEEEE. Here the CDR3 DNA reads TGTGCCCGCGGTGACAGCTCTGGAAACACCATATATTTT. Residues: CARGDSSGNTIYF.

The gene calls are TRBV10-2 and TRBJ2-3; 10 nucleotides align to TRBD2. CDR1 and CDR2 (germline): WSHSY, SAAADI. The CDR3 length is 17 residues. After removal of 1 base from V and 2 bases from J, the junction contained 6 bases not matched to a gene. Written as DNA, the CDR3 is TGCGCCAGCAGTGAGTATCCGACTAGCGGGTACACAGATACGCAGTATTTT. It specifies CASSEYPTSGYTDTQYF.

J is TRBJ2-4 and V is TRBV7-2, with D tentatively TRBD1 (8 bases). CDR1 and CDR2 from the germline V gene are SGHTA and FQGNSA. The CDR3 has 17 residues. V shed 2 bases and J shed 8 bases, with 22 bases lying between them. In nucleotides, the CDR3 is TGTGCCAGCAGCTTACCGAAGCTGAGTACAGGGGGGGACATTCAGTACTTC. Translating it yields CASSLPKLSTGGDIQYF.

This clone was counted a few times. The chain joins TRBV4-2 to TRBJ1-1, with 10 bases aligning to TRBD1. Germline-derived CDR1 and CDR2 are LGHNA and YNFKEQ. V gave up 2 bases and J gave up 8 bases; unmatched junction bases: 8. This CDR3 is 15 amino acids long. The CDR3 loop reads CASSQTGTGVREAFF. For the CDR3, the DNA is TGTGCCAGCAGCCAAACCGGGACAGGGGTACGAGAAGCTTTCTTT.

The chain recombines TRBV7-2 with TRBJ1-1; D may be TRBD1 (6 bases). The CDR3 runs to 16 residues. Germline loops: CDR1 SGHTA, CDR2 FQGNSA. The V end was cut by 7 bases, the J end by 1 base, with 19 bases between. The CDR3 here is CASNINMRGKNTEAFF. In DNA, the CDR3 is TGTGCCAGCAACATAAATATGAGGGGGAAGAACACTGAAGCTTTCTTT.

The rearrangement uses TRBV5-1 and TRBJ1-1; TRBD1 matches at 7 bases. V shed 3 bases and J 5 bases; nucleotides not matched to a gene: 7. Germline CDR1 and CDR2: SGHRS and YFSETQ. The CDR3 runs to 14 residues. Here the CDR3 reads CASSSPTGQTEAFF. DNA of the CDR3: TGCGCCAGCAGCTCTCCGACAGGGCAAACTGAAGCTTTCTTT.

This clone was observed once. The CDR3 bases are TGTGCCAGCAGCTCCCCTAGCGGGCCGGACAATGAGCAGTTCTTC. Its translation: CASSSPSGPDNEQFF. This sequence joins TRBV5-4 and TRBJ2-1, with 8 bases lining up with TRBD2. CDR1 SGHNT and CDR2 YYREEE come from the germline V gene (reference sequence). CDR3 size: 15 residues. J was trimmed by 5 bases and V by 3 bases; bases with no gene match: 7.

The chain combines TRBV2 with TRBJ1-5; TRBD1 might be the D (5 bases). This CDR3 contains 12 residues. The germline CDR1 and CDR2 sequences are SNHLY and FYNNEI. V was cut by 5 bases and J by 7 bases, with 9 bases left in between. The chain's CDR3 is CASSRGDQPQHF. In DNA, the CDR3 is TGTGCCAGCAGTCGGGGGGACCAGCCCCAGCATTTT.